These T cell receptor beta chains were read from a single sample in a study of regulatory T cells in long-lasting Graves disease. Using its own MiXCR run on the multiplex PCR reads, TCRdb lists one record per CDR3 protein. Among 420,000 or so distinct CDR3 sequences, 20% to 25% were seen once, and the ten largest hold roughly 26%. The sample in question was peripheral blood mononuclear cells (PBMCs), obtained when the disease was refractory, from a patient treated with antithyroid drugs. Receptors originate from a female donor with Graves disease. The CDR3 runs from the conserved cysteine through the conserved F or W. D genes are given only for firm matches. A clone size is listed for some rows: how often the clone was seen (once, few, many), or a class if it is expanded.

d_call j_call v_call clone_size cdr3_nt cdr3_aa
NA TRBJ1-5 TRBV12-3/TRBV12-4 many TGTGCCAGCAGTCGTGGGCTTCAGCCCCAGCATTTT CASSRGLQPQHF
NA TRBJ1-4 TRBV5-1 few TGCGCCAGCAACCCCGGGGGGGAAGAAAAACTGTTTTTT CASNPGGEEKLFF
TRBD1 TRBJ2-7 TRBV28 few TGTGCCAGCAGTTGGACGATCCGGGACAGGTCGTACGAGCAGTACTTC CASSWTIRDRSYEQYF
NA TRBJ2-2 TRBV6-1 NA TGTGCCAGCAGTGTAAGGAGATTGGGGATTTCCGGGGAGCTGTTTTTT CASSVRRLGISGELFF
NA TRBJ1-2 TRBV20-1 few TGCAGTGCTATATTTCAGGGGCACTATGGCTACACCTTC CSAIFQGHYGYTF
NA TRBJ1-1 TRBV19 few TGTGCCAGTAGTGCCGGGACGATGAACACTGAAGCTTTCTTT CASSAGTMNTEAFF
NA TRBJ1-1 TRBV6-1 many TGTGCCAGCAGTGTCATGGTGACAGACACTGAAGCTTTCTTT CASSVMVTDTEAFF
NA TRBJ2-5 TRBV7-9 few TGTGCCAGCAGCTACCAGGACTGGGCCTCAGTCCAGACCCAGTACTTC CASSYQDWASVQTQYF
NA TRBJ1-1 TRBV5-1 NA TGCGCCAGCAGCTTTAAGGCAAACACTGAAGCTTTCTTT CASSFKANTEAFF
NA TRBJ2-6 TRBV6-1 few TGTGCCAGCGGACTTGGGGCCAACGTCCTGACTTTC CASGLGANVLTF
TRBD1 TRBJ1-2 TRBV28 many TGTGCCAGCAGTTCCGAGGGACAGGGGGTTACTAACTATGGCTACACCTTC CASSSEGQGVTNYGYTF
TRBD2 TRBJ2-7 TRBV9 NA TGTGCCAGCAGCGTAGCGCCTAGCGGGAGACTAAACGAGCAGTACTTC CASSVAPSGRLNEQYF
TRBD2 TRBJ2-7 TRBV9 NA TGTGCCAGCAGCGTAGGTCGGAGCGGGATCCCCGCCTACGAGCAGTACTTC CASSVGRSGIPAYEQYF
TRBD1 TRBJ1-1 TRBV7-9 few TGTGCCAGCAGCTCAAGTCAGGGGGGAACTGAAGCTTTCTTT CASSSSQGGTEAFF
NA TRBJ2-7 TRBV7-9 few TGTGCCAGCAGCCCCCCTTGGGGCCCTTCCTCCTACGAGCAGTACTTC CASSPPWGPSSYEQYF
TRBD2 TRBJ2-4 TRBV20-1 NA TGCGCGGAGGCGGGGGGCGCCCAAAACATTCAGTACTTC CAEAGGAQNIQYF
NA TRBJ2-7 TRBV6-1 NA TGTGCCAGCAGTCCGGACAGCGCAAACTCCTACGAGCAGTACTTC CASSPDSANSYEQYF
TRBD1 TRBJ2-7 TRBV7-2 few TGTGCCAGCAGCGCGATGGGACAGGGTTCCCACGAGCAGTACTTC CASSAMGQGSHEQYF
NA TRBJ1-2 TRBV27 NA TGTGCCAGCAGTTCCCTTCTATCCCTCGACAGAGCGGGGGGCTACACCTTC CASSSLLSLDRAGGYTF
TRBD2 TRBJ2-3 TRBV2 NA TGTGCCAGCTTAGCGGGAGATACGCAGTATTTT CASLAGDTQYF
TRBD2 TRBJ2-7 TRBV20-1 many TGCAGTGCCCTAGCGGACTACTCCTACGAGCAGTACTTC CSALADYSYEQYF
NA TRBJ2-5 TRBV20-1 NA TGCAGTGCTAAGGGCGAGGAGGGCGAGACCCAGTACTTC CSAKGEEGETQYF
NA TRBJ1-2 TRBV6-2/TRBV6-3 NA TGTGCCAGCAGTTACTCGATGGAGGGAGCTAACTATGGCTACACCTTC CASSYSMEGANYGYTF
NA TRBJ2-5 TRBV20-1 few TGCAGTGCTAGATCGCAGGGTGGGGAGACCCAGTACTTC CSARSQGGETQYF
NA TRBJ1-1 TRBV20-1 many TGCAGTGCTAGCCGGGAGCAAGCTTTCTTT CSASREQAFF
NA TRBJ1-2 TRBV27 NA TGTGCCAGCAGTCTCCGGACAGTCGCCCCGGGCCGCTCTAACTATGGCTACACCTTC CASSLRTVAPGRSNYGYTF
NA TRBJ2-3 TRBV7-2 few TGTGCCAGCAGCTCCCGACCCACTGACAGCGTAACCACAGATACGCAGTATTTT CASSSRPTDSVTTDTQYF
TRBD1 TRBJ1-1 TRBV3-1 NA TGTGCCAGCAGCCAACAACCCGGGACAGGGGAAGCTTTCTTT CASSQQPGTGEAFF
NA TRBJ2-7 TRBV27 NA TGTGCCACCCACTTCACAGGGAGATCCTACGAGCAGTACTTC CATHFTGRSYEQYF
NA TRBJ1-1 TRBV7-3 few TGTGCCAGCAGCTTAACGGGCCAGGGTATGAACACTGAAGCTTTCTTT CASSLTGQGMNTEAFF
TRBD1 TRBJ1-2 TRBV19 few TGTGCCAGTGGAGGACAGGCCGGCGGCTACACCTTC CASGGQAGGYTF
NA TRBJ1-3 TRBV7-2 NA TGTGCCAGCAGCTTGACAGATTACTCTGGAAACACCATATATTTT CASSLTDYSGNTIYF
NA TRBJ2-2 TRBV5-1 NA TGCGCCAGCAGCTTAGCTCTTAGTTTCACCGGGGAGCTGTTTTTT CASSLALSFTGELFF
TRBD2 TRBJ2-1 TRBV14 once TGTGCCAGCAGCCAACAAACTCGGGAGGTGGGGTTCAATGAGCAGTTCTTC CASSQQTREVGFNEQFF
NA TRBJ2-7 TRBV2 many TGTGCCAGCAGTGACTCGGTGACCGTCTACGAGCAGTACTTC CASSDSVTVYEQYF
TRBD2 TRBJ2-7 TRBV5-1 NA TGCGCCAGCAGCTTGGAACTCGGGAGGGCTTCCTACGAGCAGTACTTC CASSLELGRASYEQYF
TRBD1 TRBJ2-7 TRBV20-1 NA TGCAGCGTCCTTGCCGGGACAGGGCCCTACGAGCAGTACTTC CSVLAGTGPYEQYF
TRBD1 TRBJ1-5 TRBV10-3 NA TGTGTCATCAGCGGGACAGGGGCGAGCAATCAGCCCCAGCATTTT CVISGTGASNQPQHF
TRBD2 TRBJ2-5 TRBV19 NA TGTGCCAGTAGCAATATAGCGGGACTAGAGACCCAGTACTTC CASSNIAGLETQYF
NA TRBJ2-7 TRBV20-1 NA TGCAGTGCTAGTACTAGAGTACATCCCTACGAGCAGTACTTC CSASTRVHPYEQYF
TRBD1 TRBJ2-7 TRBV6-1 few TGTGCCAGCAGTACCGGGACAGGGGGGTTGCGGGAGCAGTACTTC CASSTGTGGLREQYF